These T cell receptor beta chains were read from a single sample in a study of T cell responses to AZD1222 COVID-19 vaccine. Clones were sequenced by immunoSEQ multiplex PCR, and TCRdb holds only the in-frame ones, with some missing. The repertoire includes about 93,000 clones, 80% to 90% of them detected once, and roughly 2.7% sits in the top ten. This material consisted of peripheral blood, taken 28 days after the second AZD1222 dose. The receptors come from an adult who received the AZD1222 COVID-19 vaccine. Both conserved end residues are part of each CDR3. Each record gives: CDR3 length, J gene, V gene, clone size, D gene, CDR3 DNA, CDR3 protein. A D gene is named only where the DNA matches it firmly. The size field is filled for only some rows; it gives once, few, many or a size class.

cdr3_length: 16; j_call: TRBJ2-1; v_call: TRBV11-2; clone_size: -; d_call: -; cdr3_nt: TGTGCCAGCAGACAGATCGCGGGGTCCCCCTACAATGAGCAGTTCTTC; cdr3_aa: CASRQIAGSPYNEQFF
cdr3_length: 14; j_call: TRBJ1-6; v_call: TRBV25-1; clone_size: few; d_call: -; cdr3_nt: TGTGCCAGCACTCCCGACAAGGGTCTTGCACCCCTCCACTTT; cdr3_aa: CASTPDKGLAPLHF
cdr3_length: 15; j_call: TRBJ1-1; v_call: TRBV5-1; clone_size: -; d_call: -; cdr3_nt: TGCGCCAGCAGGTGGGGGGCAGGGTCGCGTGGTGAAGCTTTCTTT; cdr3_aa: CASRWGAGSRGEAFF
cdr3_length: 11; j_call: TRBJ1-2; v_call: TRBV6-5; clone_size: -; d_call: -; cdr3_nt: TGTGCCACCATGGCCGTCTATGGCTACACCTTC; cdr3_aa: CATMAVYGYTF
cdr3_length: 16; j_call: TRBJ2-1; v_call: TRBV13; clone_size: -; d_call: -; cdr3_nt: TGTGCCAGCAGTTGCTTAGGGCAGGGCTCCTACAATGAGCAGTTCTTC; cdr3_aa: CASSCLGQGSYNEQFF
cdr3_length: 14; j_call: TRBJ1-2; v_call: TRBV12-5; clone_size: -; d_call: -; cdr3_nt: TGTGCTAGTGGCTCGCAGGGGCTTCACTATGGCTACACCTTC; cdr3_aa: CASGSQGLHYGYTF
cdr3_length: 15; j_call: TRBJ2-3; v_call: TRBV7-6; clone_size: -; d_call: TRBD2; cdr3_nt: TGTGCCAGCAGCTTACTAGCGGGGGACACAGATACGCAGTATTTT; cdr3_aa: CASSLLAGDTDTQYF
cdr3_length: 15; j_call: TRBJ1-3; v_call: TRBV5-1; clone_size: -; d_call: -; cdr3_nt: TGCGCCAGCAGCGTAACAGGGACCCCTGGAAACACCATATATTTT; cdr3_aa: CASSVTGTPGNTIYF
cdr3_length: 13; j_call: TRBJ2-5; v_call: TRBV5-5; clone_size: -; d_call: -; cdr3_nt: TGTGCCAGCAGCTTCTGGGCCCCGGAGACCCAGTACTTC; cdr3_aa: CASSFWAPETQYF
cdr3_length: 12; j_call: TRBJ1-6; v_call: TRBV3-1/TRBV3-2; clone_size: once; d_call: -; cdr3_nt: TGTGCCAGCAGCCGGAGTGTCTCACCCCTCCACTTT; cdr3_aa: CASSRSVSPLHF
cdr3_length: 13; j_call: TRBJ2-7; v_call: TRBV5-1; clone_size: -; d_call: -; cdr3_nt: TGCGCCAGCAGCTTGGGTCCGGGGTCCGAGCAGTACTTC; cdr3_aa: CASSLGPGSEQYF
cdr3_length: 18; j_call: TRBJ2-1; v_call: TRBV11-2; clone_size: -; d_call: TRBD2; cdr3_nt: TGTGCCAGCAGCCCTGGGACTAGCGGGAGGGTTCGTATGAATGAGCAGTTCTTC; cdr3_aa: CASSPGTSGRVRMNEQFF
cdr3_length: 15; j_call: TRBJ1-5; v_call: TRBV7-8; clone_size: -; d_call: -; cdr3_nt: TGTGCCAGCAGTCTTCAGGCTCATAGCAATCAGCCCCAGCATTTT; cdr3_aa: CASSLQAHSNQPQHF
cdr3_length: 16; j_call: TRBJ1-4; v_call: TRBV10-3; clone_size: once; d_call: -; cdr3_nt: TGTGCCATCAGTGAGTCGACAGGCAGGGTTGGTGAAAAACTGTTTTTT; cdr3_aa: CAISESTGRVGEKLFF
cdr3_length: 15; j_call: TRBJ2-7; v_call: TRBV24-1; clone_size: -; d_call: -; cdr3_nt: TGTGCCACCAGTGATTTGTATAACAGACCCTACGAGCAGTACTTC; cdr3_aa: CATSDLYNRPYEQYF
cdr3_length: 17; j_call: TRBJ1-3; v_call: TRBV7-9; clone_size: once; d_call: TRBD1; cdr3_nt: TGTGCCAGCAGCTTGGGACAGGGGGTTTTCTCTGGAAACACCATATATTTT; cdr3_aa: CASSLGQGVFSGNTIYF
cdr3_length: 16; j_call: TRBJ2-2; v_call: TRBV4-2; clone_size: -; d_call: TRBD2; cdr3_nt: TGTGCCAGCAGCCTAGATATTAGCGGGGAAACCGGGGAGCTGTTTTTT; cdr3_aa: CASSLDISGETGELFF